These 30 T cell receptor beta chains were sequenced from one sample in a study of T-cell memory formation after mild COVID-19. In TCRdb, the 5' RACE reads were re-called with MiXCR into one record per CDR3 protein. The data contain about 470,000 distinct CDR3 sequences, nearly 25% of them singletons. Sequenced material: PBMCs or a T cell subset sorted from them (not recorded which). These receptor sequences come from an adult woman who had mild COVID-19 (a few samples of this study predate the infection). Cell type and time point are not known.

This CDR3 is CSARAGEIDTQYF. CDR3 sequence (DNA): TGCAGTGCTAGGGCAGGGGAGATCGATACGCAGTATTTT. This chain connects TRBV20-1 to TRBJ2-3; a possible D gene is TRBD1 (6 bases). Per germline, CDR1 DFQATT and CDR2 SNEGSKA (reference sequence). The CDR3 is 13 residues long. The V end was cut by 3 bases, the J end by 6 bases, with 13 bases between.

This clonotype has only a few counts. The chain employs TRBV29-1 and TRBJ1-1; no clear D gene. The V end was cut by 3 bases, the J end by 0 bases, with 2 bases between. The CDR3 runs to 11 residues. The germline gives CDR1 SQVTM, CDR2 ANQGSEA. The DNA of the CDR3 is TGCAGCGTTGAGCTGAACACTGAAGCTTTCTTT. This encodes CSVELNTEAFF.

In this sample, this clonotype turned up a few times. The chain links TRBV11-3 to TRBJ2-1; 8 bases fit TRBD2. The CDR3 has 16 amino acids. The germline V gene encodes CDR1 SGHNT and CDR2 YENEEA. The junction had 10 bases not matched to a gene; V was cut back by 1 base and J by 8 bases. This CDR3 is CASSLGGTRGVYEQFF. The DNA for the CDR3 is TGTGCCAGCAGCTTAGGGGGGACTAGAGGAGTCTATGAGCAGTTCTTC.

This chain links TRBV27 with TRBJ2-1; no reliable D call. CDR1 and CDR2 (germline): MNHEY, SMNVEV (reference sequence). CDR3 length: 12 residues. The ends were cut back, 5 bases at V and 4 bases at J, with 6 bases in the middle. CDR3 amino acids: CASSMGYNEQFF. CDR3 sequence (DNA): TGTGCCAGCAGTATGGGATACAATGAGCAGTTCTTC.

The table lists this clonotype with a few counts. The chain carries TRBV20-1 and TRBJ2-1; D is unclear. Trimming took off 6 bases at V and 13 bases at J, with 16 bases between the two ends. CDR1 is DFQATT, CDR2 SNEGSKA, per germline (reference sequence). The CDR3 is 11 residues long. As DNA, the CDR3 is TGCAGTGCATCCGGCCGGTACGGTCAGTTCTTC. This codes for CSASGRYGQFF.

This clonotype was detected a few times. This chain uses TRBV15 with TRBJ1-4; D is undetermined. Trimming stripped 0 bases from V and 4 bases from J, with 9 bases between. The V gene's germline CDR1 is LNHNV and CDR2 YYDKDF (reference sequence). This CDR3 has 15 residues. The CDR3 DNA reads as TGTGCCACCAGCAGAGATCGAACAGTTAATGAAAAACTGTTTTTT. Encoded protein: CATSRDRTVNEKLFF.

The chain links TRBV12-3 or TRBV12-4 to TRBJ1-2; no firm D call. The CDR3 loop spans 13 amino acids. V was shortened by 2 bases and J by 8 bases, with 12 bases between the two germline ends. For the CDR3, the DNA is TGTGCCAGCAGTTTACCGGCCGTGGGGGGCTACACCTTC. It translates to CASSLPAVGGYTF.

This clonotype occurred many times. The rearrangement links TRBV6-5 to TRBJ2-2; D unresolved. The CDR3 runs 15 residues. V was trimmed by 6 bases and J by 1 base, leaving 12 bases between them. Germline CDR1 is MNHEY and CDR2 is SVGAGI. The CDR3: CASSTTTLNTGELFF. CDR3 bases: TGTGCCAGCAGCACTACTACCCTGAACACCGGGGAGCTGTTTTTT.

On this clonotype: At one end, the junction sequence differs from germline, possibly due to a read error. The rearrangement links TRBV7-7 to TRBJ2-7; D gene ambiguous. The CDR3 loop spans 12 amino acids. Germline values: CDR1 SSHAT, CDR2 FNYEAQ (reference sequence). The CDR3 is CASSVIGGVPVF. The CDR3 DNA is TGTGCCAGCAGCGTCATAGGTGGAGTCCCCGTGTTC.

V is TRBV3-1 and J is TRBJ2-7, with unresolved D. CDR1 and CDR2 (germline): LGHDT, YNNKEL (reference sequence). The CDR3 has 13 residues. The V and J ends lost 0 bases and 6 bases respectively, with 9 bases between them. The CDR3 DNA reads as TGTGCCAGCAGCCAAGATCCCTCTGCCGAGCAGTACTTC. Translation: CASSQDPSAEQYF.

CDR3 in amino acids: CASRWEASSYEQYF. CDR3 in DNA: TGTGCCAGCAGGTGGGAGGCAAGCTCCTACGAGCAGTACTTC. This rearrangement joins TRBV7-2 to TRBJ2-7; tentatively, D is TRBD2 (6 bases). This CDR3 contains 14 residues. CDR1 is SGHTA and CDR2 is FQGNSA in the germline V gene. V gave up 6 bases and J gave up 0 bases, with 12 bases separating them.

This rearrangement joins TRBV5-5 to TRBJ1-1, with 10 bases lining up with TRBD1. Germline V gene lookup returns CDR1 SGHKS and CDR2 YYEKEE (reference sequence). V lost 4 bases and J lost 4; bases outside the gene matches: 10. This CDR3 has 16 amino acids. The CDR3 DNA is TGTGCCAGCAGCGTGTCGACAGGGGGCTGGGGCACTGAAGCTTTCTTT. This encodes CASSVSTGGWGTEAFF. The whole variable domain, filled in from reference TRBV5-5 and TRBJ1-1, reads DAGVTQSPTHLIKTRGQQVTLRCSPISGHKSVSWYQQVLGQGPQFIFQYYEKEERGRGNFPDRFSARQFPNYSSELNVNALLLGDSALYLCASSVSTGGWGTEAFFGQGTRLTVV.

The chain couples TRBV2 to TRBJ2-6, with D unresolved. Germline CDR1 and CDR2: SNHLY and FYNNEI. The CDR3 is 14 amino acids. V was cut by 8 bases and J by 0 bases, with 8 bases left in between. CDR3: CASEYLSGANVLTF. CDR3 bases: TGTGCCAGCGAGTATCTCTCTGGGGCCAACGTCCTGACTTTC.

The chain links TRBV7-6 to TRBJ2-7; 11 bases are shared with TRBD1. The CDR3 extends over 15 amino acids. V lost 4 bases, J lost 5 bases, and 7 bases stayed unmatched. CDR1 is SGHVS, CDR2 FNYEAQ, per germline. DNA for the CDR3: TGTGCCAGCAGCTCCTGGAGGACAGGGGGCGACGAGCAGTACTTC. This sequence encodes CASSSWRTGGDEQYF.

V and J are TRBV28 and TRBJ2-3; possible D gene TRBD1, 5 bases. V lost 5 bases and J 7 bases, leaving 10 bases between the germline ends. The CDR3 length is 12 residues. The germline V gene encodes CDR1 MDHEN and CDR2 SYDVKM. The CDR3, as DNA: TGTGCCAGCAGTGTCAGGGATAATACGCAGTATTTT. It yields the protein CASSVRDNTQYF.

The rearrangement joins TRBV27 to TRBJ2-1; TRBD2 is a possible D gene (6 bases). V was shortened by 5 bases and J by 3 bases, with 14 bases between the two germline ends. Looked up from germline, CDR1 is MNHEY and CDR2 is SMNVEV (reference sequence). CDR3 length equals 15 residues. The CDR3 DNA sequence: TGTGCCAGCAGTCTTGGGGGGAGCGTCTACAATGAGCAGTTCTTC. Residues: CASSLGGSVYNEQFF.

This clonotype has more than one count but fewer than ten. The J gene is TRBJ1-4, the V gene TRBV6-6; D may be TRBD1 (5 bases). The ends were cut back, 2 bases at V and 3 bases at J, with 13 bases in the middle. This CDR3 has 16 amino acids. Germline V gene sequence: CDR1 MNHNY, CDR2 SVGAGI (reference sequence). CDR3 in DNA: TGTGCCAGCAGTTACGACCCCGGGACCTCTAATGAAAAACTGTTTTTT. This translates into CASSYDPGTSNEKLFF.

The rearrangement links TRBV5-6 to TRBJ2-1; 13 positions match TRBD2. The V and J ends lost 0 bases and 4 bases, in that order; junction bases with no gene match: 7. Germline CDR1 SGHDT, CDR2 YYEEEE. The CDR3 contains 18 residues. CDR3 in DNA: TGTGCCAGCAGCTTGGGACTAGCGGGAGGTGATACGTACAATGAGCAGTTCTTC. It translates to CASSLGLAGGDTYNEQFF. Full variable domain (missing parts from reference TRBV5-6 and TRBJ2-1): DAGVTQSPTHLIKTRGQQVTLRCSPKSGHDTVSWYQQALGQGPQFIFQYYEEEERQRGNFPDRFSGHQFPNYSSELNVNALLLGDSALYLCASSLGLAGGDTYNEQFFGPGTRLTVL.

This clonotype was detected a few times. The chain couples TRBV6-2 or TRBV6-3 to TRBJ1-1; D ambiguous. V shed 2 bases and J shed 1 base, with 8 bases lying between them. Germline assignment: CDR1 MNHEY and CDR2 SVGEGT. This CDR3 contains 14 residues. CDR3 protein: CASSYLYANTEAFF. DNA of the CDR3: TGTGCCAGCAGTTACCTCTACGCGAACACTGAAGCTTTCTTT.

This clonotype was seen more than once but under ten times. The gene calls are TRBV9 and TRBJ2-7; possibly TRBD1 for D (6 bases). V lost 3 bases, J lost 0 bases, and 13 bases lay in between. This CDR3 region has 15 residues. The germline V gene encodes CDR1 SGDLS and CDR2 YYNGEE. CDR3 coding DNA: TGTGCCAGCAGCGCCGAGGGGGTACACTCCTACGAGCAGTACTTC. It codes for CASSAEGVHSYEQYF.

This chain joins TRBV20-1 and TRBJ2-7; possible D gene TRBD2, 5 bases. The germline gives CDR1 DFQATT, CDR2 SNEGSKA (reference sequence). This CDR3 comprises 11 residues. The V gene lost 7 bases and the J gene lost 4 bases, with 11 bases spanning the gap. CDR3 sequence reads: CSVTGNYEQYF. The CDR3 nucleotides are TGCAGTGTTACCGGGAATTACGAGCAGTACTTC.

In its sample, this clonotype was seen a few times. The CDR3 loop reads CATIQGGGGYTF. The CDR3 DNA follows: TGTGCCACTATCCAGGGGGGTGGTGGCTACACCTTC. The V gene is TRBV6-5, the J gene TRBJ1-2, with TRBD1 matching over 7 bases. Germline-derived CDR1 and CDR2 are MNHEY and SVGAGI. The CDR3 covers 12 residues. The J segment lost 7 bases and the V segment lost 10 bases, leaving 9 bases of the junction unmatched.

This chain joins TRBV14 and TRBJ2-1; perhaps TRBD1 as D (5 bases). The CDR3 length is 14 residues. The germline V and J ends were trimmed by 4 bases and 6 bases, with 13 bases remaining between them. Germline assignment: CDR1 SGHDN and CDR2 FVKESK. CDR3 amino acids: CASSRKSRVNEQFF. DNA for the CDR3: TGTGCCAGCAGCCGCAAATCCAGGGTCAATGAGCAGTTCTTC.

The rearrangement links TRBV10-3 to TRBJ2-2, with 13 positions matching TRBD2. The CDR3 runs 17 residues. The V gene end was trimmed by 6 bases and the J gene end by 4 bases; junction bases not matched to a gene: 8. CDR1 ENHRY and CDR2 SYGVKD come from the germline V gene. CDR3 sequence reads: CAISGTSGKGSTGELFF. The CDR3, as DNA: TGTGCCATCAGCGGGACTAGCGGGAAAGGGAGCACCGGGGAGCTGTTTTTT.

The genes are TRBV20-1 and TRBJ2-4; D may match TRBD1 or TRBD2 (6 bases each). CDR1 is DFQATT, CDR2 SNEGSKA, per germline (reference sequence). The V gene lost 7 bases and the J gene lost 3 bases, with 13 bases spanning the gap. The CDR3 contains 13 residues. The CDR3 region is CSGVGGGKNIQYF. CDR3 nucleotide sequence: TGCAGTGGGGTCGGGGGCGGCAAAAACATTCAGTACTTC.

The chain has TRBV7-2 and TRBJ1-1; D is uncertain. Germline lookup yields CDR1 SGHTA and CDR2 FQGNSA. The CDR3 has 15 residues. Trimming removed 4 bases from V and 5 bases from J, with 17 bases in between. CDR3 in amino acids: CASSSARNPGTEAFF. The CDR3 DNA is TGTGCCAGCAGCTCCGCTAGGAACCCGGGGACTGAAGCTTTCTTT.

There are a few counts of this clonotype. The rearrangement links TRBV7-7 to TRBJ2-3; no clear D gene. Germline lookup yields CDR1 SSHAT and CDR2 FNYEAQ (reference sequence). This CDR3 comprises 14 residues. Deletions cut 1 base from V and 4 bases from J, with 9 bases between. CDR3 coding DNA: TGTGCCAGCAGCTTAGACACTTTGGCAGATACGCAGTATTTT. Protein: CASSLDTLADTQYF.

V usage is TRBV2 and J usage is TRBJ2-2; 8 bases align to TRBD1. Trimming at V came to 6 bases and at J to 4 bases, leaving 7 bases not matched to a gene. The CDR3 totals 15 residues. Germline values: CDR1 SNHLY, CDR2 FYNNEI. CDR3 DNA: TGTGCCAGCAGCAGGACAGGGAGGAGCACCGGGGAGCTGTTTTTT. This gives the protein CASSRTGRSTGELFF.

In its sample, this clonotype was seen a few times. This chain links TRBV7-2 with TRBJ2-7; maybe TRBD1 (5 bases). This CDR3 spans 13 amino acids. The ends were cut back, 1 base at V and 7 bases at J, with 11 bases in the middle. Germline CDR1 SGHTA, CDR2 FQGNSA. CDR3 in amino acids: CASSLDQGLEQYF. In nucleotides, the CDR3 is TGTGCCAGCAGCTTAGACCAGGGCCTTGAGCAGTACTTC.

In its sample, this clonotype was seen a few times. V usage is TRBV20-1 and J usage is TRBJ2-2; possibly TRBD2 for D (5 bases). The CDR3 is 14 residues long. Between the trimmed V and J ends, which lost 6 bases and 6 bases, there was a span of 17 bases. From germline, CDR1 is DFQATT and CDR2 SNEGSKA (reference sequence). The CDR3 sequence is CSAEAPSRAGELFF. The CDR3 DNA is TGCAGTGCGGAGGCCCCGAGCCGGGCCGGGGAGCTGTTTTTT.